The clone carrying this T cell receptor (beta chain) showed up just a few times. The antigen is undetermined. Noted time point: pre-sensitization, week 0. Indicated treatment: therapeutic diphenylcyclopropenone sensitization with weekly scalp DPC. Unfractionated whole blood was the source of the extracted total RNA. One entry per CDR3 protein results from TCRdb running MiXCR on the RACE reads. This table has more than 150,000 distinct CDR3 sequences, roughly 30% appearing once. The record originates from a study of human T cells and chemical hapten exposure. As for the study in general: The scalp of each patient received a weekly diphenylcyclopropenone dose for the full roughly 25-week study. Study-level findings and limits: There were significantly more large CDR3 similarity clusters among expanded TCRs than among controls. DPC sensitization left the count of TCRs above 1 in 1000 unchanged.

The CDR3 covers 16 residues. CDR1 and CDR2 from the germline V gene are LNHDA and SQIVND (reference sequence). The germline V and J ends were trimmed by 5 bases and 0 bases, with 14 bases remaining between them. The TCR originated in a woman under 40 with alopecia areata. Some clones in this sample may be carry-over from other donors' samples. The sequences come from whole blood, collected in connection with sensitization to the hapten diphenylcyclopropenone (DPC). The chain uses TRBV19 and TRBJ1-5; D may be TRBD1 (6 bases). CDR3 bases: TGTGCCAGTAGTCCCGGGACACCATATAGCAATCAGCCCCAGCATTTT. Amino acids: CASSPGTPYSNQPQHF.